This is a list of T cell receptor beta chains from one sample in a study of T-cell reconstitution after alpha-beta-depleted transplantation in children. TCRdb reprocessed the PCR reads with MiXCR, giving one entry per CDR3 protein. In the table there are roughly 120,000 distinct CDR3 sequences, about 23% of which are singletons. Sequencing was performed on PBMCs, mostly from graft donor cells, taken 180 days after TCRalphabeta/CD19-depleted stem cell transplant. Receptors originate from a male patient aged 2-15 years who had a stem cell transplant for chronic granulomatous disease, so the T cells may come from the graft donor. The CDR3 runs from the conserved cysteine through the conserved F or W. D genes are given only for firm matches. Clone size is given for some rows only: seen once, a few or many times, or a class if the clone is expanded.

CSVAGQGHNEQFF	TGCAGCGTTGCGGGACAGGGGCACAATGAGCAGTTCTTC	many	13	TRBD1	TRBV29-1	TRBJ2-1
CASSFRRNPLPYEQYF	TGTGCCAGCAGTTTCCGACGGAACCCACTTCCCTACGAGCAGTACTTC	.	16	.	TRBV12-3/TRBV12-4	TRBJ2-7
CASSQEGSGPVQETQYF	TGTGCCAGCAGCCAAGAAGGTAGCGGGCCTGTACAAGAGACCCAGTACTTC	few	17	TRBD2	TRBV4-2	TRBJ2-5
CGAGTWDTGTDTQYF	TGCGGTGCTGGGACCTGGGACACCGGCACAGATACGCAGTATTTT	.	15	.	TRBV20-1	TRBJ2-3
CASSPQGPEAFF	TGTGCCAGCTCACCACAGGGCCCTGAAGCTTTCTTT	few	12	.	TRBV18	TRBJ1-1
CAARLAGDVGTEAFF	TGTGCCGCGCGATTAGCAGGGGATGTCGGCACTGAAGCTTTCTTT	.	15	.	TRBV10-3	TRBJ1-1
CSARVSGGETQYF	TGCAGTGCTAGAGTCTCGGGGGGGGAGACCCAGTACTTC	many	13	TRBD2	TRBV20-1	TRBJ2-5
CASSRIELGNEQFF	TGTGCCAGCAGTAGGATAGAACTGGGCAATGAGCAGTTCTTC	large	14	.	TRBV25-1	TRBJ2-1
CAISESTLQGGNTEAFF	TGTGCCATCAGTGAGTCGACTCTGCAGGGGGGGAACACTGAAGCTTTCTTT	.	17	TRBD1	TRBV10-3	TRBJ1-1
CASSLLWETQYF	TGTGCCAGCAGCTTGCTGTGGGAGACCCAGTACTTC	many	12	.	TRBV5-5	TRBJ2-5
CSALDLAEQYF	TGCAGTGCTCTCGACTTGGCCGAGCAGTACTTC	many	11	.	TRBV20-1	TRBJ2-7
CASRLPGQGAYEQFF	TGTGCCAGCAGGCTGCCGGGACAGGGAGCCTATGAGCAGTTCTTC	.	15	TRBD1	TRBV28	TRBJ2-1
CASSPSGGGSHDTQYF	TGTGCCAGCAGCCCGTCGGGCGGAGGGAGTCACGATACGCAGTATTTT	.	16	.	TRBV9	TRBJ2-3
CASSLQPALAGDTQYF	TGTGCCAGCAGCTTACAGCCGGCGCTAGCGGGCGATACGCAGTATTTT	many	16	TRBD2	TRBV7-2	TRBJ2-3
CSARDLRRARLYEQYF	TGCAGTGCTAGAGACCTACGGCGAGCTAGACTATACGAGCAGTACTTC	many	16	.	TRBV20-1	TRBJ2-7
CASSLVDGYNEQFF	TGTGCCAGCAGCTTAGTCGACGGGTACAATGAGCAGTTCTTC	.	14	.	TRBV7-2	TRBJ2-1
CASTFLAGDIDGELFF	TGTGCCAGCACCTTTCTAGCGGGAGATATTGACGGGGAGCTGTTTTTT	.	16	TRBD2	TRBV12-3/TRBV12-4	TRBJ2-2
CASSSPASAQETQYF	TGTGCCAGCAGCTCCCCCGCTAGCGCTCAAGAGACCCAGTACTTC	.	15	.	TRBV11-2	TRBJ2-5
CASSPFGAGGDTQYF	TGTGCCAGCAGTCCCTTTGGAGCGGGGGGAGATACGCAGTATTTT	few	15	TRBD2	TRBV27	TRBJ2-3
CASSLDVSRDLSYEQYF	TGTGCCAGCAGCTTAGATGTGAGTCGGGATCTCTCCTACGAGCAGTACTTC	many	17	.	TRBV7-9	TRBJ2-7
CASSYFGQAGTEAFF	TGTGCCAGCAGTTATTTCGGGCAGGCGGGCACTGAAGCTTTCTTT	.	15	.	TRBV6-5	TRBJ1-1
CASSLDRGYYEQYF	TGTGCCAGCAGCCTCGACAGGGGTTATTACGAGCAGTACTTC	.	14	TRBD1	TRBV28	TRBJ2-7
CASSLGRNEQFF	TGTGCCAGCAGTCTGGGACGTAATGAGCAGTTCTTC	many	12	.	TRBV12-3/TRBV12-4	TRBJ2-1
CASSAYPNQPQHF	TGTGCCAGCAGCGCATATCCAAATCAGCCCCAGCATTTT	.	13	.	TRBV9	TRBJ1-5
CASSLSGDSLGEQFF	TGTGCCAGCAGTTTATCGGGGGACTCTCTGGGTGAGCAGTTCTTC	few	15	.	TRBV27	TRBJ2-1
CSVDVTGRSDTQYF	TGCAGCGTTGATGTGACAGGGCGATCAGATACGCAGTATTTT	.	14	TRBD1	TRBV29-1	TRBJ2-3
CSASESLAGVSSEQFF	TGCAGTGCTAGCGAATCTCTAGCGGGAGTGTCGAGTGAGCAGTTCTTC	many	16	TRBD2	TRBV20-1	TRBJ2-1
CASSESIASGTQYF	TGCGCCAGCAGTGAGTCGATCGCTAGCGGTACCCAGTACTTC	few	14	TRBD2	TRBV10-2	TRBJ2-5
CSVVRTGSSNQPQHF	TGCAGTGTAGTTCGGACAGGGTCCAGCAATCAGCCCCAGCATTTT	many	15	TRBD1	TRBV20-1	TRBJ1-5
CASSFKFQFYEQYF	TGTGCCAGCAGTTTTAAGTTCCAATTCTACGAGCAGTACTTC	few	14	.	TRBV12-3/TRBV12-4	TRBJ2-7
CASSNGGGGTPNEQFF	TGTGCCAGTAGCAATGGGGGGGGAGGGACCCCCAATGAGCAGTTCTTC	.	16	TRBD2	TRBV19	TRBJ2-1
CASSKTDRKETQYF	TGTGCCAGCAGCAAAACGGACAGGAAAGAGACCCAGTACTTC	many	14	TRBD1	TRBV7-9	TRBJ2-5
CSARQEASGASFTDTQYF	TGCAGTGCTAGACAAGAAGCTAGCGGGGCTTCCTTCACAGATACGCAGTATTTT	.	18	TRBD2	TRBV20-1	TRBJ2-3
CASSLTGPGLEAFF	TGTGCCAGCAGTTTAACGGGGCCTGGGCTTGAAGCTTTCTTT	many	14	.	TRBV12-3/TRBV12-4	TRBJ1-1
CASSSPRDRGIEAFF	TGTGCCAGCAGTTCCCCTCGCGACAGGGGGATTGAAGCTTTCTTT	many	15	TRBD1	TRBV6-5	TRBJ1-1
CASKGHGGLNTGELFF	TGTGCCAGCAAAGGGCATGGGGGCTTGAACACCGGGGAGCTGTTTTTT	many	16	.	TRBV7-8	TRBJ2-2
CSAPGDREVGTQYF	TGCAGTGCGCCAGGGGACAGGGAAGTGGGGACCCAGTACTTC	many	14	TRBD1	TRBV20-1	TRBJ2-5
CASSYGGEPQHF	TGTGCCAGCAGTTACGGAGGGGAGCCCCAGCATTTT	few	12	.	TRBV6-5	TRBJ1-5
CASSYSSPGHHLNTEAFF	TGTGCCAGCAGTTACTCGTCTCCGGGACATCATTTGAACACTGAAGCTTTCTTT	few	18	.	TRBV6-5	TRBJ1-1
CASSLWGTGGRTQHF	TGTGCCAGCAGCTTGTGGGGGACAGGGGGCCGGACCCAGCATTTT	.	15	TRBD1	TRBV5-6	TRBJ1-5
CSVEGRGGEQFF	TGCAGCGTTGAGGGCCGCGGTGGTGAGCAGTTCTTC	once	12	.	TRBV29-1	TRBJ2-1
CSVISRNTIYF	TGCAGCGTTATCAGCAGAAACACCATATATTTT	many	11	.	TRBV29-1	TRBJ1-3
CASSLRAQDTYEQYF	TGTGCCAGCAGCTTAAGGGCACAGGACACCTACGAGCAGTACTTC	.	15	.	TRBV7-2	TRBJ2-7
CASTLNPRNQPQHF	TGTGCCAGCACCCTCAATCCCAGAAATCAGCCCCAGCATTTT	.	14	.	TRBV12-3/TRBV12-4	TRBJ1-5